What follows are 21 T cell receptor beta chains derived from one specimen sequenced in a study of CD8 T cells in Susac syndrome. Random hexamers served to reverse transcribe about 0.45 to 1 ug RNA. Each CDR3 protein gets one entry after TCRdb re-called the immunoSEQ multiplex PCR reads with MiXCR. The sample holds just over 150,000 distinct CDR3 sequences, around 95% seen once. Sequenced material: CD8+ T cells from PBMCs. The source is a human donor with multiple sclerosis.

CDR3 region: CASTLTGGTEAFF. The CDR3 nucleotides read TGTGCCAGCACCCTTACAGGGGGCACTGAAGCTTTCTTT. The chain recombines TRBV12-3 or TRBV12-4 with TRBJ1-1; 8 positions agree with TRBD1. The CDR3 runs 13 residues. Trimming cost V 7 bases and J 4 bases; bases outside gene matches: 5.

The chain employs TRBV3-1 and TRBJ2-5; D perhaps matches TRBD1 (5 bases). Looked up from germline, CDR1 is LGHDT and CDR2 is YNNKEL (reference sequence). CDR3 length equals 14 residues. With 3 bases removed from V and 3 bases from J, the gap between germline ends came to 11 bases. CDR3 in amino acids: CASSHSGSEETQYF. CDR3 nucleotides: TGTGCCAGCAGCCATTCAGGGTCGGAAGAGACCCAGTACTTC.

The chain employs TRBV30 and TRBJ1-4, with 12 bases that match TRBD1. In germline, CDR1 is GTSNPN, CDR2 SVGIG (reference sequence). Trimming removed 2 bases from V and 8 bases from J; junction bases left unmatched: 9. The CDR3 is 16 amino acids. The CDR3 region is CAWSTTSGTGGEKLFF. The CDR3, as DNA: TGTGCCTGGAGTACCACCTCCGGGACAGGGGGCGAAAAACTGTTTTTT.

J is TRBJ1-1 and V is TRBV5-1, with 7 bases lining up with TRBD1. This CDR3 comprises 12 residues. Germline CDR1 is SGHRS and CDR2 is YFSETQ. Unmatched junction bases numbered 1, after V lost 5 bases and J lost 3 bases. Written as DNA, the CDR3 is TGCGCCAGCAGAACAGGGGACACTGAAGCTTTCTTT. The encoded protein is CASRTGDTEAFF.

The V and J genes are TRBV10-3 and TRBJ2-7; 7 positions agree with TRBD1. Trimming at V came to 2 bases and at J to 5 bases, leaving 0 bases not matched to a gene. The CDR3 loop spans 12 amino acids. Germline V gene sequence: CDR1 ENHRY, CDR2 SYGVKD. In DNA form, the CDR3 reads TGTGCCATCAGTGAGACAGGGGACGAGCAGTACGTC. This translates into CAISETGDEQYV.

This sequence joins TRBV9 and TRBJ1-2; D gene ambiguous. Germline lookup yields CDR1 SGDLS and CDR2 YYNGEE. The CDR3 has 16 amino acids. V was cut by 0 bases and J by 2 bases, with 14 bases left in between. CDR3 sequence reads: CASSVDLGGINYGYTF. CDR3 sequence (DNA): TGTGCCAGCAGCGTAGACCTGGGAGGTATCAACTATGGCTACACCTTC.

The genes are TRBV6-1 and TRBJ2-7; the match to TRBD2 covers 7 bases. J lost 3 bases, V lost 6 bases, and 11 bases had no gene match. Germline V CDR1 and CDR2: MNHNS, SASEGT. This CDR3 spans 15 amino acids. CDR3 DNA sequence: TGTGCCAGCAGCCCCCAAGCCGGGAGGATCTACGAGCAGTACGTC. Translation: CASSPQAGRIYEQYV.

The chain links TRBV30 to TRBJ2-7; D is ambiguous. This CDR3 is built from 13 residues. Trimming pared 2 bases from V and 3 bases from J, leaving 11 bases between. Germline V gene sequence: CDR1 GTSNPN, CDR2 SVGIG (reference sequence). The CDR3 here is CAWSIGPNYEQYF. The DNA of the CDR3 is TGTGCCTGGAGTATCGGTCCCAACTACGAGCAGTACTTC. The variable domain in full, with the rest retrieved from reference TRBV30 and TRBJ2-7, is SQTIHQWPATLVQPVGSPLSLECTVEGTSNPNLYWYRQAAGRGLQLLFYSVGIGQISSEVPQNLSASRPQDRQFILSSKKLLLSDSGFYLCAWSIGPNYEQYFGPGTRLTVT.

The genes are TRBV30 and TRBJ1-1; no definite D call. The CDR3 has 14 amino acids. Germline V CDR1 and CDR2: GTSNPN, SVGIG (reference sequence). V lost 3 bases and J lost 0, with 11 bases in between. CDR3 loop: CAWSPWTVNTEAFF. The CDR3 DNA follows: TGTGCCTGGAGCCCCTGGACGGTGAACACTGAAGCTTTCTTT. Combining the CDR3 with reference TRBV30 and TRBJ1-1 gives the whole variable domain SQTIHQWPATLVQPVGSPLSLECTVEGTSNPNLYWYRQAAGRGLQLLFYSVGIGQISSEVPQNLSASRPQDRQFILSSKKLLLSDSGFYLCAWSPWTVNTEAFFGQGTRLTVV.

The chain combines TRBV3-1 with TRBJ2-5; D is uncertain. Trimming removed 0 bases from V and 2 bases from J, with 10 bases in between. The CDR3 length is 15 residues. Looked up from germline, CDR1 is LGHDT and CDR2 is YNNKEL (reference sequence). The CDR3 here is CASSQDRGYQETQYF. The CDR3 region has the DNA TGTGCCAGCAGCCAAGATAGAGGCTATCAAGAGACCCAGTACTTC.

The J gene is TRBJ1-1, the V gene TRBV2, with D hard to call. This CDR3 is 12 amino acids long. CDR1 is SNHLY, CDR2 FYNNEI, per germline. V dropped 8 bases and J dropped 0 bases, with 7 bases sitting between them. In DNA form, the CDR3 reads TGTGCCAGCGTGGCCATGAACACTGAAGCTTTCTTT. It yields the protein CASVAMNTEAFF.

The chain combines TRBV20-1 with TRBJ1-1; the D gene is possibly TRBD1 (6 bases). Germline V lookup: CDR1 DFQATT, CDR2 SNEGSKA (reference sequence). CDR3 length: 15 residues. The ends were cut back, 1 base at V and 6 bases at J, with 18 bases in the middle. DNA for the CDR3: TGCAGTGCTAGAGCACAAAAGGGGGGGGAATCTGAAGCTTTCTTT. Translation: CSARAQKGGESEAFF.

V is TRBV27 and J is TRBJ1-2; D may be TRBD1 (5 bases). This CDR3 contains 15 residues. The V end was cut by 6 bases, the J end by 1 base, with 15 bases between. The V gene's germline CDR1 is MNHEY and CDR2 SMNVEV (reference sequence). The CDR3 spells CASRSPMGVNYGYTF. The CDR3, as DNA: TGTGCCAGCAGGTCACCGATGGGGGTTAACTATGGCTACACCTTC.

The chain joins TRBV19 to TRBJ2-4, with unresolved D. V lost 6 bases and J 7 bases, leaving 13 bases between the germline ends. This CDR3 is 13 amino acids long. From germline, CDR1 is LNHDA and CDR2 SQIVND (reference sequence). The CDR3 loop is CASSPILGNIQYF. In DNA, the CDR3 is TGTGCCAGTAGCCCAATACTTGGCAACATTCAGTACTTC.

The chain carries TRBV27 and TRBJ2-3; D may be TRBD2 (6 bases). This CDR3 has 14 amino acids. Between the trimmed V and J ends, which lost 5 bases and 4 bases, there was a span of 13 bases. Germline V gene data show CDR1 as MNHEY and CDR2 as SMNVEV (reference sequence). The CDR3 reads CASSPPGTSDTQYF. The CDR3 bases are TGTGCCAGCAGTCCACCCGGGACTTCAGATACGCAGTATTTT.

This chain links TRBV2 with TRBJ1-5; a weak D match, TRBD1 (6 bases). Deletions cut 7 bases from V and 5 bases from J, with 15 bases between. The CDR3 is 14 residues long. Per the germline V gene, CDR1 is SNHLY and CDR2 is FYNNEI. The CDR3 DNA sequence: TGTGCCAGCACCCTAGCAGGGGCGCATCAGCCCCAGCATTTT. This translates into CASTLAGAHQPQHF.

The rearrangement uses TRBV5-8 and TRBJ1-6; D is unresolved. The germline V gene encodes CDR1 SGHTS and CDR2 YDEGEE. The CDR3 spans 15 residues. The germline V and J ends were trimmed by 1 base and 6 bases, with 11 bases remaining between them. CDR3 region: CASSLTGRGNSPLHF. The CDR3 DNA reads TGTGCCAGCAGCTTGACTGGGCGCGGTAATTCACCCCTCCACTTT.

The chain couples TRBV3-1 to TRBJ2-3, with D possibly being TRBD1 (6 bases). The CDR3 has 15 amino acids. Germline V gene sequence: CDR1 LGHDT, CDR2 YNNKEL (reference sequence). V was clipped by 2 bases and J by 3 bases, with 12 bases between them. The CDR3 coding sequence is TGTGCCAGCAGCCAACATAGGCAGGGGACAGATACGCAGTATTTT. The encoded protein is CASSQHRQGTDTQYF.

The rearrangement joins TRBV30 to TRBJ2-5; D ambiguous. In germline, CDR1 is GTSNPN, CDR2 SVGIG (reference sequence). V was pared by 2 bases and J by 5 bases, with 24 bases between. This CDR3 is 17 amino acids long. The CDR3 loop is CAWSSPKETDIFETQYF. CDR3 coding DNA: TGTGCCTGGAGTTCACCCAAGGAGACCGACATTTTCGAGACCCAGTACTTC.

V and J are TRBV7-9 and TRBJ1-2, with 9 bases aligning to TRBD1. CDR3 length: 15 amino acids. V shed 4 bases and J 4 bases; nucleotides not matched to a gene: 7. The germline V gene has CDR1 SEHNR and CDR2 FQNEAQ (reference sequence). The CDR3 DNA reads as TGTGCCAGCAGCTGGGGGGACAGGGTCGCCTATGGCTACACCTTC. Translation: CASSWGDRVAYGYTF.

The V call is TRBV3-1, the J call TRBJ2-5; 10 bases match TRBD2. CDR1 LGHDT and CDR2 YNNKEL come from the germline V gene (reference sequence). The CDR3 totals 14 residues. J gave up 2 bases and V 5 bases, and 2 bases lay outside the gene matches. The chain's CDR3 is CASSVLAGQETQYF. The CDR3 DNA sequence: TGTGCCAGCAGCGTACTAGCGGGACAAGAGACCCAGTACTTC.